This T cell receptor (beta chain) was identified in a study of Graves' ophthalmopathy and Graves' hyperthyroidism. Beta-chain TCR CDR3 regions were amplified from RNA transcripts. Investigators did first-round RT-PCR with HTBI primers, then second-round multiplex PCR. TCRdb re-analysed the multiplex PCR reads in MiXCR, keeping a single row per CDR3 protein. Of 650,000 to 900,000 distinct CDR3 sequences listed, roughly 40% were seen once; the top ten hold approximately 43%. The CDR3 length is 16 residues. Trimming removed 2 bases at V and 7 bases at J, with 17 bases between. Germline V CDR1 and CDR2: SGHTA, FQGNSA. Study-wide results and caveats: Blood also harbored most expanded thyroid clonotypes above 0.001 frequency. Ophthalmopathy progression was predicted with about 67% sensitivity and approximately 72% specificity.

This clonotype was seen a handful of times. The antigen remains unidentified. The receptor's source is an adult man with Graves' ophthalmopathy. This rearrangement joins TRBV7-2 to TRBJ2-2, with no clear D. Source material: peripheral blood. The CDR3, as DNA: TGTGCCAGCAGCTTACTGGCCGAAGGACGCGGCGGGGAGCTGTTTTTT. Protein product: CASSLLAEGRGGELFF.